This T cell receptor beta chain was recorded in a study of CD4+ T cells in melanoma. Assay used: immunoSEQ multiplex PCR; TCRdb lists only in-frame clones, some missing. The repertoire holds 50,000 to 60,000 clones, with 55% to 75% as singletons. With regard to this clone: The antigen is undetermined.

Study-level points and caveats: A reported correlation linked neoantigen-specific CD4+ T cells to CD8+, macrophage and B cell function. Diverse differentiation states were reported for melanoma neoantigen-specific CD4+ T cells.

Germline CDR1 MNHEY, CDR2 SVGAGI. CDR3 length equals 14 residues. Trimming removed 3 bases from V and 3 bases from J, with 12 bases in between. The TCR comes from a human donor with melanoma. The chain recombines TRBV6-5 with TRBJ2-7; D is unresolved. Sequencing was performed on tumor tissue. The DNA of the CDR3 is TGTGCCAGCAGTTATAATCCTAATTACTACGAGCAGTACTTC. It codes for CASSYNPNYYEQYF.